A single sample is the source of the 11 T cell receptor beta chains below, sequenced in a study of blood T cell repertoires in COVID-19 (TCRdb year 2020). Receptors were amplified or captured by the immunoSEQ multiplex PCR assay. What TCRdb holds here is the immuneACCESS table cut down to in-frame rearrangements. Part of the clones is not present; checked against another copy, under half of the missing clones reflect an unresolved V gene, and the others are unexplained. A total of about 220,000 clones appear in this sample, approximately 81% of them only once. Around 3.3% of the sample belongs to the ten largest clones. The material sequenced was peripheral blood. Receptors were obtained from a woman at least 80 years old with acute or convalescent COVID-19.

This sequence joins TRBV7-9 and TRBJ1-5; D uncertain. This CDR3 has 13 amino acids. Germline V gene sequence: CDR1 SEHNR, CDR2 FQNEAQ (reference sequence). V lost 1 base and J lost 4, with 5 bases in between. The CDR3: CASSLDTNQPQHF. DNA of the CDR3: TGTGCCAGCAGCTTAGATACTAATCAGCCCCAGCATTTT.

This CDR3 reads CASSQAGGQETQYF. The CDR3, as DNA: TGTGCCAGCAGCCAAGCGGGGGGGCAGGAGACCCAGTACTTC. The V and J genes are TRBV7-2 and TRBJ2-5; 10 nucleotides align to TRBD2. Germline V gives CDR1 SGHTA, CDR2 FQGNSA. The V and J ends lost 5 bases and 5 bases, in that order; junction bases with no gene match: 5. The CDR3 extends over 14 amino acids.

This chain links TRBV11-3 with TRBJ2-3; 14 bases are shared with TRBD2. Germline assignment: CDR1 SGHNT and CDR2 YENEEA. CDR3 length: 18 residues. V was clipped by 5 bases and J by 1 base; unmatched bases: 8. CDR3 sequence reads: CASSDGLAGGLGTDTQYF. The CDR3 DNA is TGTGCCAGCAGCGACGGACTAGCGGGGGGCCTGGGCACAGATACGCAGTATTTT.

The chain is built from TRBV3-1 (or the pseudogene TRBV3-2) and TRBJ2-7; 9 bases are shared with TRBD1. J gave up 2 bases and V 5 bases, and 4 bases lay outside the gene matches. The CDR3 contains 14 residues. Germline V CDR1 and CDR2: LGHDT, YNNKEL (reference sequence). The CDR3 here is CASSKDRGAYEQYF. Written as DNA, the CDR3 is TGTGCCAGCAGCAAGGACAGGGGAGCCTACGAGCAGTACTTC.

The chain joins TRBV4-1 to TRBJ2-3, with TRBD2 matching 13 bases. The CDR3 runs 18 residues. With V trimmed by 4 bases and J by 1 base, 8 bases remained unmatched. Germline CDR1 MGHRA, CDR2 YSYEKL. The CDR3 protein is CASSPGLAGKMGTDTQYF. CDR3 nucleotides: TGCGCCAGCAGCCCGGGACTAGCGGGGAAGATGGGCACAGATACGCAGTATTTT.

This clone was observed a single time. The gene calls are TRBV3-1 (or the pseudogene TRBV3-2) and TRBJ1-2, with D possibly matching TRBD1 (5 bases). Germline loops: CDR1 LGHDT, CDR2 YNNKEL (reference sequence). This CDR3 spans 15 amino acids. V was pared by 4 bases and J by 8 bases, with 20 bases between. DNA of the CDR3: TGTGCCAGCAGCCTAGGCAGGGAAAACTATGCGGGCTACACCTTC. It is translated as CASSLGRENYAGYTF.

This clone was observed a few times. This CDR3 is also generated by other DNA sequences in the sample. The chain has TRBV28 and TRBJ1-2; 7 bases are shared with TRBD1. The germline gives CDR1 MDHEN, CDR2 SYDVKM. V lost 7 bases and J lost 0; bases outside the gene matches: 2. The CDR3 contains 13 residues. CDR3 loop: CASNGQANYGYTF. The CDR3 region has the DNA TGTGCCAGCAATGGACAGGCTAACTATGGCTACACCTTC.

The genes are TRBV2 and TRBJ2-3, with 7 bases that match TRBD2. This CDR3 has 14 amino acids. Germline V gene lookup returns CDR1 SNHLY and CDR2 FYNNEI. V dropped 1 base and J dropped 3; count of bases not matched to a gene: 1. CDR3 residues: CASSEGLATDTQYF. The CDR3 bases are TGTGCCAGCAGTGAAGGACTAGCAACAGATACGCAGTATTTT.

The gene calls are TRBV9 and TRBJ2-6; 7 bases match TRBD1. The CDR3 length is 18 residues. Germline values: CDR1 SGDLS, CDR2 YYNGEE. With V trimmed by 6 bases and J by 1 base, 13 bases remained unmatched. CDR3 coding DNA: TGTGCCAGCACTCCGAACCCGGACAGGACGTCTGGGGCCAACGTCCTGACTTTC. Its protein product is CASTPNPDRTSGANVLTF.

V and J are TRBV5-1 and TRBJ2-1, with 8 bases aligning to TRBD2. Germline loops: CDR1 SGHRS, CDR2 YFSETQ. The CDR3 has 15 amino acids. The J segment lost 6 bases and the V segment lost 0 bases, leaving 5 bases of the junction unmatched. CDR3 in DNA: TGCGCCAGCAGCTTGGTGTCCGGGAGGGGCAATGAGCAGTTCTTC. Its protein is CASSLVSGRGNEQFF.

Notes on this clone: Other DNA sequences from this sample encode an identical CDR3 as well. The chain uses TRBV3-1 (or the pseudogene TRBV3-2) and TRBJ1-2; 9 bases line up with TRBD1. The germline V gene has CDR1 LGHDT and CDR2 YNNKEL (reference sequence). Unmatched junction bases numbered 3, after V lost 3 bases and J lost 7 bases. CDR3 length: 13 residues. The CDR3 DNA reads TGTGCCAGCAGCCAGGGACAGGGTGGTGGCTACACCTTC. Protein sequence: CASSQGQGGGYTF.